This T cell receptor beta chain was sequenced during a study of blood T cell repertoires in COVID-19. The assay was immunoSEQ multiplex PCR, and TCRdb's table has in-frame clones only and misses some. The sample consists of about 200,000 clones, just under 90% of them appearing once. The receptor comes from a woman in her 30s with acute COVID-19. Input material: PBMCs or T cells enriched from blood (not recorded which).

The CDR3 DNA reads TGTGCCAGCAGTTACGCTGACAGGGGCTACGAGCAGTACTTC. Translation: CASSYADRGYEQYF. The chain is built from TRBV6-2 or TRBV6-3 and TRBJ2-7; 8 bases are a match to TRBD1. From germline, CDR1 is MNHEY and CDR2 SVGEGT. This CDR3 spans 14 amino acids. V dropped 2 bases and J dropped 3; count of bases not matched to a gene: 3.